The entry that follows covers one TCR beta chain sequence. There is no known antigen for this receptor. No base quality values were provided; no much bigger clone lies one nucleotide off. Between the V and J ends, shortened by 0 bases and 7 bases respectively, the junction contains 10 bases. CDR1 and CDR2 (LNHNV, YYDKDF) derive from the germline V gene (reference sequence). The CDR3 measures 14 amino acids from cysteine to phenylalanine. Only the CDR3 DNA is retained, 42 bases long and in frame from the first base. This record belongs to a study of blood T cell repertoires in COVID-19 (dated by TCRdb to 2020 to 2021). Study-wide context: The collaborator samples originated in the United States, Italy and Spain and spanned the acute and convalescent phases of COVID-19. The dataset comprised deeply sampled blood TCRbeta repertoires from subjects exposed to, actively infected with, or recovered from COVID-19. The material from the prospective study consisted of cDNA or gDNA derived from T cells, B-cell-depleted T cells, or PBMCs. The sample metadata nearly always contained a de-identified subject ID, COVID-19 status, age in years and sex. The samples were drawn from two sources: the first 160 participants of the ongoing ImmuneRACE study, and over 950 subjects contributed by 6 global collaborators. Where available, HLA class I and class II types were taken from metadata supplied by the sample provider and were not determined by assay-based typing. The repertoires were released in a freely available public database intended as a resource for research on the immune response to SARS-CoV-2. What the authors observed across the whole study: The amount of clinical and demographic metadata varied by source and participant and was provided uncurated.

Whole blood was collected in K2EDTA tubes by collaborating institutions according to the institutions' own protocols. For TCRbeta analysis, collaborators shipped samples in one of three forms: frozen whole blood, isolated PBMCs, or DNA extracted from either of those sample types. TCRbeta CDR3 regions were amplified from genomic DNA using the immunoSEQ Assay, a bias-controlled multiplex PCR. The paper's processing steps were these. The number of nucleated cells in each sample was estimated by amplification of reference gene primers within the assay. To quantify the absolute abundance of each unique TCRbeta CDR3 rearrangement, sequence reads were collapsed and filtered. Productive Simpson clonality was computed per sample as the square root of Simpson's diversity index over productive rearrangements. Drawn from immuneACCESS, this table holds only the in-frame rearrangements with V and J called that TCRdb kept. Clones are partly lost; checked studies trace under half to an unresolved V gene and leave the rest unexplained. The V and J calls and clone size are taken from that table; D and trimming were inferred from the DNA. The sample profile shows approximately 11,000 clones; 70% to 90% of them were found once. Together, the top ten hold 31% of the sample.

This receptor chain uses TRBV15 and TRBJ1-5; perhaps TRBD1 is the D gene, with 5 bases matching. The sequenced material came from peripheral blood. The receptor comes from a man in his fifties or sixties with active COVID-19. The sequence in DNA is TGTGCCACCAGCAGAGACAGGGTCCGGCAGCCCCAGCATTTT. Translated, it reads CATSRDRVRQPQHF.